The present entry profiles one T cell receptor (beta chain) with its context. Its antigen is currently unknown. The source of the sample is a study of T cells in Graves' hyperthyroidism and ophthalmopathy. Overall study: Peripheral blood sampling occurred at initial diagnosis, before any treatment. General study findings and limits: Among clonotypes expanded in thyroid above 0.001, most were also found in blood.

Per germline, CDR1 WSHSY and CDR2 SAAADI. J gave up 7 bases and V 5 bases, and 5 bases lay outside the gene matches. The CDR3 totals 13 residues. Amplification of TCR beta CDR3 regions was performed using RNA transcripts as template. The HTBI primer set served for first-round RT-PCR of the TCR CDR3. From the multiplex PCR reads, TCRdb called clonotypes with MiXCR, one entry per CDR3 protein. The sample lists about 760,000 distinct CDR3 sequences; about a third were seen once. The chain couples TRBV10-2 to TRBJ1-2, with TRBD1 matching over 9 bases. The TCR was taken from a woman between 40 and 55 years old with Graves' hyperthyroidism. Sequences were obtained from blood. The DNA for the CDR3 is TGCGCCAGCAGTAGACAGGGGGACTGTGGCTACACCTTC. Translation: CASSRQGDCGYTF.